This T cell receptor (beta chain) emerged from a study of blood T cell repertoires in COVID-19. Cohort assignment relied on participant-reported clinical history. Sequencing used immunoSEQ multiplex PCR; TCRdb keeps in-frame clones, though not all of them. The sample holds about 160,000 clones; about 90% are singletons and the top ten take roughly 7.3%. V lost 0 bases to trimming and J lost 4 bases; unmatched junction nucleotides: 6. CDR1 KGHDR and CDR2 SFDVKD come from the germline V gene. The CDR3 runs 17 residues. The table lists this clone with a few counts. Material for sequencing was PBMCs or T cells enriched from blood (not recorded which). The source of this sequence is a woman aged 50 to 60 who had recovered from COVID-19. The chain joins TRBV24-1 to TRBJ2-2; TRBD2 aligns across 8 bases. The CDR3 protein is CATSDLLTSGFTGELFF. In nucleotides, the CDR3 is TGTGCCACCAGTGATTTGCTCACTAGCGGTTTCACCGGGGAGCTGTTTTTT.